The subject of this entry is one T cell receptor (beta chain). Its matching antigen is unknown. The source of the sample is a study of cytomegalovirus exposure and HLA in healthy donors. Across the whole study: About 85 million unique TCR sequences came from HLA-typed donors in an early release.

Use of 60 Vbeta and 13 Jbeta primers characterized the PCR. Method: immunoSEQ multiplex PCR; TCRdb's copy keeps in-frame clones and lacks some. This sample yields 90,000 to 120,000 clones, of which roughly 80% are seen a single time; about 2.2% belongs to the top ten. The junction had 4 bases not matched to a gene; V was cut back by 2 bases and J by 0 bases. Germline V gene data show CDR1 as WSHSY and CDR2 as SAAADI. The CDR3 runs to 16 residues. Study-wide results and caveats: Later work associated roughly 17,000 TCR beta sequences with HLA alleles at 0.05 false discovery rate. Certain sequence variants were highly shared and formed a cluster, and this cluster was likely a sequencing artifact.

Material for sequencing was PBMCs. The receptor's source is a man aged 30-40 years in good health and CMV-seronegative. The chain has TRBV10-2 and TRBJ2-1, with 7 positions matching TRBD2. The CDR3 here is CASSEGGRSSYNEQFF. The CDR3 DNA reads as TGCGCCAGCAGTGAGGGCGGGAGAAGCTCCTACAATGAGCAGTTCTTC.